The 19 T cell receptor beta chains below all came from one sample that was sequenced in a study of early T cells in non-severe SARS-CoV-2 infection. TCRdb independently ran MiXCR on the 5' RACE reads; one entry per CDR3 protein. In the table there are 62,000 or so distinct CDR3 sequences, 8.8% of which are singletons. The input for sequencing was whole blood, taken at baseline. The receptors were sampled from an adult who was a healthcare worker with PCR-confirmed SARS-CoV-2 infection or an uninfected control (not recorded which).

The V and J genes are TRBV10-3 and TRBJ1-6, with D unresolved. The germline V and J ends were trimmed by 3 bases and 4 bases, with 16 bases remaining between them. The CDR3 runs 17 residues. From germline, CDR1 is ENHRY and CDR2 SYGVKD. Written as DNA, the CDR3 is TGTGCCATCAGTGACCTCACAAGGGCCGGGTATAATTCACCCCTCCACTTT. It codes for CAISDLTRAGYNSPLHF.

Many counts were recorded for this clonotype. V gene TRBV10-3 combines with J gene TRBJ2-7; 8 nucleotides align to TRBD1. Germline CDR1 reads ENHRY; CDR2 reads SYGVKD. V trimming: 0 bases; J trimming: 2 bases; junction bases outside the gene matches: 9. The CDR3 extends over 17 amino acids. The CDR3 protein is CAISESLGTGITYEQYF. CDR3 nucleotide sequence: TGTGCCATCAGTGAGTCACTCGGGACAGGAATCACCTACGAGCAGTACTTC.

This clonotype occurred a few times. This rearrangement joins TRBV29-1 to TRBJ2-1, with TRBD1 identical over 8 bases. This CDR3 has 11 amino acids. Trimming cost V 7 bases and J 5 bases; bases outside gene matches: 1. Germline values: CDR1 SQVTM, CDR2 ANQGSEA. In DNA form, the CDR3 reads TGCAGCGGGGGACAGGACAATGAGCAGTTCTTC. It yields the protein CSGGQDNEQFF.

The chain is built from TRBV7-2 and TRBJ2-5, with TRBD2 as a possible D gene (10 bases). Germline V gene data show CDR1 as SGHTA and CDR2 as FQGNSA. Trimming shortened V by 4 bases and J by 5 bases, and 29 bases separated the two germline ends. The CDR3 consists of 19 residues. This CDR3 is CASSSGQGRASGSTETQYF. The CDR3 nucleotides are TGTGCCAGCAGCTCTGGACAGGGGAGGGCTAGCGGGAGTACGGAGACCCAGTACTTC.

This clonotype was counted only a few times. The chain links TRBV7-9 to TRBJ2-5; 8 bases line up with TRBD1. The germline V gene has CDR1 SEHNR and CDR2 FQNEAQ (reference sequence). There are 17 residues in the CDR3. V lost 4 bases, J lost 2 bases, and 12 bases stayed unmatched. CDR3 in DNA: TGTGCCAGCAGCTCTGGACCGACAGGGGTGAGGCAAGAGACCCAGTACTTC. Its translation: CASSSGPTGVRQETQYF.

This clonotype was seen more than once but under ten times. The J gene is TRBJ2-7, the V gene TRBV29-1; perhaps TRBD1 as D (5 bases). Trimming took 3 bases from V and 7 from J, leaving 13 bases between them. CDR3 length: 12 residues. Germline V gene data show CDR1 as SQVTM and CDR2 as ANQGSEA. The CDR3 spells CSVDAGNGEQYF. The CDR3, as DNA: TGCAGCGTTGACGCAGGGAATGGGGAGCAGTACTTC.

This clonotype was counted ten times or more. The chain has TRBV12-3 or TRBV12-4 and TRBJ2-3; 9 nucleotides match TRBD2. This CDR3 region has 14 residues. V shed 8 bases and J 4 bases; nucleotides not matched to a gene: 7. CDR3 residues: CASGRGGVPDTQYF. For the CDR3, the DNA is TGTGCCAGCGGGCGGGGGGGAGTCCCAGATACGCAGTATTTT.

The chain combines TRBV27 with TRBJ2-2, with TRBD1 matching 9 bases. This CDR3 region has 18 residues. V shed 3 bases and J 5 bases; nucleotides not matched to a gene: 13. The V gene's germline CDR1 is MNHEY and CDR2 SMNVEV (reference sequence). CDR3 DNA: TGTGCCAGCAGTTTTTCGGGACAGGGACCAACGGGGACCGGGGAGCTGTTTTTT. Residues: CASSFSGQGPTGTGELFF.

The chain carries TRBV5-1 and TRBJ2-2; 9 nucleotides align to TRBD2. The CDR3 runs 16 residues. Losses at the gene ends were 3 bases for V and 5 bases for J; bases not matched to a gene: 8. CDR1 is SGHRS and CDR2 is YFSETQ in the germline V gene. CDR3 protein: CASSSRGSGSTGELFF. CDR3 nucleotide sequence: TGCGCCAGCAGCTCCCGTGGTAGCGGGAGTACCGGGGAGCTGTTTTTT. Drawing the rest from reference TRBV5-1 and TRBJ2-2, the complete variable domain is KAGVTQTPRYLIKTRGQQVTLSCSPISGHRSVSWYQQTPGQGLQFLFEYFSETQRNKGNFPGRFSGRQFSNSRSEMNVSTLELGDSALYLCASSSRGSGSTGELFFGEGSRLTVL.

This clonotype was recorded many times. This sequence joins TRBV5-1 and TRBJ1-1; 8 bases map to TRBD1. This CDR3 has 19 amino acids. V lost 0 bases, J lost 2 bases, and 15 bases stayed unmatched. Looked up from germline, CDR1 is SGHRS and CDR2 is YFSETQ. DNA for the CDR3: TGCGCCAGCAGCTTGGAGGGGCGCCAGGGGGCTTACCTTAACACTGAAGCTTTCTTT. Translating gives CASSLEGRQGAYLNTEAFF.

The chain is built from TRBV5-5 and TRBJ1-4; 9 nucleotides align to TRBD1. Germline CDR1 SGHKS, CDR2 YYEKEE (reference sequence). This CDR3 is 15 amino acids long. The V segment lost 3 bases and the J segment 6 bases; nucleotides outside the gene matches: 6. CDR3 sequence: CASSSNRGRDEKLFF. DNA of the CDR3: TGTGCCAGCAGCTCAAACAGGGGGCGCGATGAAAAACTGTTTTTT.

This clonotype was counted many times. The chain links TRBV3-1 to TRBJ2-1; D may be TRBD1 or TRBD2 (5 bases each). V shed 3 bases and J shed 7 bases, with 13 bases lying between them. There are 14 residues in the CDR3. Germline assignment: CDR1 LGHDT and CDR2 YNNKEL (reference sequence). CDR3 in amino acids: CASSHSGAKNEQFF. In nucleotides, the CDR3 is TGTGCCAGCAGCCATTCCGGGGCCAAGAATGAGCAGTTCTTC.

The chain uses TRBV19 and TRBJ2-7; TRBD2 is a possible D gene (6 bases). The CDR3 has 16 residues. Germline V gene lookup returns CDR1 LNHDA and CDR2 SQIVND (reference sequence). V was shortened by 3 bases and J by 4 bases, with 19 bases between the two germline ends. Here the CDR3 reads CASSIQRATREYEQYF. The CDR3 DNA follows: TGTGCCAGTAGTATCCAGCGGGCGACTCGCGAATACGAGCAGTACTTC.

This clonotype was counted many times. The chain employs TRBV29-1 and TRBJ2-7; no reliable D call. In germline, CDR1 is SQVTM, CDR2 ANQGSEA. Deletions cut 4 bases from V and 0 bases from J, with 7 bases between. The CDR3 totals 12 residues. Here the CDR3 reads CSVVGNSYEQYF. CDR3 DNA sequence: TGCAGCGTTGTTGGGAACTCCTACGAGCAGTACTTC.

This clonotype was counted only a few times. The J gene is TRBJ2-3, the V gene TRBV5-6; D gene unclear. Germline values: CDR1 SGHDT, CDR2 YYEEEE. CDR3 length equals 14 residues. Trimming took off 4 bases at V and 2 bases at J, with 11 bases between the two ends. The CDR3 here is CASSPQAFTDTQYF. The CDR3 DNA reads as TGTGCCAGCAGCCCTCAAGCCTTCACAGATACGCAGTATTTT.

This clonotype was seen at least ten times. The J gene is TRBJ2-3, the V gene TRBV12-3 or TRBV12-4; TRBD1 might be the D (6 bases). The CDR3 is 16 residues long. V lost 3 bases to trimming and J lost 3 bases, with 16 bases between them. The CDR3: CASSFQTGHWTDTQYF. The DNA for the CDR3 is TGTGCCAGCAGTTTTCAGACAGGTCATTGGACAGATACGCAGTATTTT.

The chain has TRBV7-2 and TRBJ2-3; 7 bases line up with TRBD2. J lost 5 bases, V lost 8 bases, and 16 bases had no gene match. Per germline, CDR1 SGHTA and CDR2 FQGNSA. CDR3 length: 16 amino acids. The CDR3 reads CASQWTRDYRIDTQYF. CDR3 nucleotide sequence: TGTGCCAGCCAATGGACCCGGGACTACAGAATAGATACGCAGTATTTT. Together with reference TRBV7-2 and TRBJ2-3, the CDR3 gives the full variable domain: GAGVSQSPSNKVTEKGKDVELRCDPISGHTALYWYRQSLGQGLEFLIYFQGNSAPDKSGLPSDRFSAERTGGSVSTLTIQRTQQEDSAVYLCASQWTRDYRIDTQYFGPGTRLTVL.

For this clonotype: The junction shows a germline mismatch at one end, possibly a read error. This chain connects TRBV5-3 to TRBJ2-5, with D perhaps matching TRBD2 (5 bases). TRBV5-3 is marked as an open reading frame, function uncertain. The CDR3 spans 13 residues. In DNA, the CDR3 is TGTACCAGAAGCCGACTACGTCAAGAGACCCAGTACTTC. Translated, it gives CTRSRLRQETQYF.

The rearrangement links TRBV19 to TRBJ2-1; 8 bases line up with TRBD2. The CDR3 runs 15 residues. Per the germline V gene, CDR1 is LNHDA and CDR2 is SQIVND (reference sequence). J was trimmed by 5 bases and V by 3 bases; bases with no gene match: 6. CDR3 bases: TGTGCCAGTAGTATGGACGGGAGGGCCCACAATGAGCAGTTCTTC. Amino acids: CASSMDGRAHNEQFF.